The 5 T cell receptor beta chains given below trace back to one sample, sequenced in a study of shared clonotypes between healthy human individuals. CD8 cells regarded as naive lacked CD45RO, were positively chosen for CCR7, and omitted terminally differentiated effector memory CD45RA+ cells. Repertoires were generated with immunoSEQ multiplex PCR, while TCRdb's copy carries only in-frame clones and drops some. This table holds 2 million to 2.5 million clones, roughly 91% found once. Sequenced sample: naive CD8+ T cells from PBMCs. The receptors were gathered from a man between 18 and 29 years old in good health. Some clones in this sample may be carry-over from other donors' samples.

This CDR3 is CASSPPGLHEQYF. CDR3 bases: TGTGCCAGCAGTCCTCCGGGGCTACACGAGCAGTACTTC. The chain is built from TRBV7-9 and TRBJ2-7, with D tentatively TRBD1 or TRBD2 (5 bases each). The V end was cut by 6 bases, the J end by 5 bases, with 14 bases between. CDR1 is SEHNR and CDR2 is FQNEAQ in the germline V gene (reference sequence). CDR3 length equals 13 residues.

A single count supports this clone. J is TRBJ2-2 and V is TRBV4-3; TRBD2 agrees at 7 bases. The CDR3 loop spans 15 amino acids. CDR1 is LGHNA and CDR2 is YSLEER in the germline V gene. The junction had 5 bases not matched to a gene; V was cut back by 1 base and J by 6 bases. Here the CDR3 reads CASSQGGRAPGELFF. The CDR3, as DNA: TGCGCCAGCAGCCAAGGTGGGAGGGCCCCCGGGGAGCTGTTTTTT.

The chain joins TRBV6-6 to TRBJ1-5; D perhaps matches TRBD1 (6 bases). Looked up from germline, CDR1 is MNHNY and CDR2 is SVGAGI (reference sequence). V lost 2 bases and J lost 5, with 13 bases in between. The length of the CDR3 is 15 residues. The CDR3 DNA follows: TGTGCCAGCAGTTACGGGGCAGGGGATTATCAGCCCCAGCATTTT. Protein product: CASSYGAGDYQPQHF.

The chain carries TRBV13 and TRBJ1-2, with 7 bases identical to TRBD1. The V gene's germline CDR1 is PRHDT and CDR2 FYEKMQ (reference sequence). Trimming took 0 bases from V and 5 from J; bases not matched to a gene: 3. There are 14 residues in the CDR3. CDR3: CASSLGQGQYGYTF. Here the CDR3 DNA reads TGTGCCAGCAGCTTAGGACAGGGGCAGTATGGCTACACCTTC.

This chain joins TRBV13 and TRBJ1-2; TRBD1 aligns across 8 bases. This CDR3 has 16 amino acids. Germline-derived CDR1 and CDR2 are PRHDT and FYEKMQ (reference sequence). Trimming removed 0 bases from V and 7 bases from J; junction bases left unmatched: 10. CDR3 sequence (DNA): TGTGCCAGCAGCTTAGGCAGGACAGGGAATAGGGGTGGCTACACCTTC. Its protein product is CASSLGRTGNRGGYTF.